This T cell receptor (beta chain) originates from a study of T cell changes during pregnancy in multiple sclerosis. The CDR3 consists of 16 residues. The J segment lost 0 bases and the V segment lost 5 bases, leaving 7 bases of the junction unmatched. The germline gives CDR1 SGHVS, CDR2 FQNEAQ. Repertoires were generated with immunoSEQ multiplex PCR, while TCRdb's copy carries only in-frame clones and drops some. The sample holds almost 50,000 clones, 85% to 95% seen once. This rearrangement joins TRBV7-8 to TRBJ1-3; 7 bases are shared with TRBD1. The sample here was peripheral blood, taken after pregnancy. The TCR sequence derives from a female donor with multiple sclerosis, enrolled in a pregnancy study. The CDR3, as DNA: TGTGCCAGCAGCCTGGGGACAGCGCGCTCTGGAAACACCATATATTTT. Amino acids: CASSLGTARSGNTIYF.